A single sample is the source of the 26 T cell receptor beta chains below, sequenced in a study of blood T cell repertoires in COVID-19. Produced via immunoSEQ multiplex PCR; TCRdb's table is partial and in-frame only. The table records roughly 48,000 clones, approximately 89% of them present only once. The sequencing input was peripheral blood. These receptors all come from a woman of 80 years or more with acute or convalescent COVID-19.

The chain links TRBV29-1 to TRBJ2-3; D gene uncertain. V lost 5 bases and J lost 1, with 10 bases in between. The CDR3 has 13 residues. Germline V lookup: CDR1 SQVTM, CDR2 ANQGSEA. DNA for the CDR3: TGCAGCGTTCCCCCATCGGGCACAGATACGCAGTATTTT. It yields the protein CSVPPSGTDTQYF.

Regarding this clone: At one end the junction does not follow the germline gene, possibly because of a read error. J is TRBJ2-7 and V is TRBV28; D might be TRBD1 (5 bases). The CDR3 runs 14 residues. Germline CDR1 reads MDHEN; CDR2 reads SYDVKM. For the CDR3, the DNA is TGTGCCGGCAGTTCAGGGATCCAGGTAAACGAGCAGTACTTC. As protein: CAGSSGIQVNEQYF.

Worth noting for this clone: The junction and the germline gene differ at one end; a read error may be behind it. The J gene is TRBJ2-2, the V gene TRBV6-1, with D possibly matching TRBD1 (6 bases). In germline, CDR1 is MNHNS, CDR2 SASEGT. This CDR3 is built from 12 residues. CDR3 residues: CASSQAPGQLFF. As DNA, the CDR3 is TGTGCCAGCAGTCAAGCCCCGGGACAACTGTTTTTT.

The chain couples TRBV12-3 or TRBV12-4 to TRBJ2-2, with D perhaps TRBD2 (5 bases). The CDR3 has 13 residues. Trimming pared 3 bases from V and 6 bases from J, leaving 8 bases between. CDR3 nucleotides: TGTGCCAGCAGTTTGTTGGAGGCCGGGGAGCTGTTTTTT. It yields the protein CASSLLEAGELFF.

The J gene is TRBJ1-2, the V gene TRBV5-6, with 7 bases lining up with TRBD1. V trimming: 4 bases; J trimming: 2 bases; junction bases outside the gene matches: 2. Germline values: CDR1 SGHDT, CDR2 YYEEEE. The CDR3 length is 13 residues. This CDR3 is CASSQGGNYGYTF. The CDR3 nucleotides read TGTGCCAGCAGCCAAGGGGGCAACTATGGCTACACCTTC.

V usage is TRBV6-2 or TRBV6-3 and J usage is TRBJ2-7; TRBD1 aligns across 10 bases. This CDR3 is 15 amino acids long. Trimming took 0 bases from V and 5 from J; bases not matched to a gene: 4. Germline CDR1 reads MNHEY; CDR2 reads SVGEGT. CDR3 loop: CASSYSGQGTNEQYF. Written as DNA, the CDR3 is TGTGCCAGCAGTTACTCGGGACAGGGGACAAACGAGCAGTACTTC.

This clone was detected once. V gene TRBV6-6 combines with J gene TRBJ1-1; tentatively, D is TRBD1 (5 bases). V was clipped by 6 bases and J by 2 bases, with 13 bases between them. Germline CDR1 MNHNY, CDR2 SVGAGI (reference sequence). This CDR3 region has 14 residues. The DNA of the CDR3 is TGTGCCAGCAGAGAGACAGCAATAAACACTGAAGCTTTCTTT. Protein sequence: CASRETAINTEAFF.

This sequence joins TRBV12-3 or TRBV12-4 and TRBJ1-1; the match to TRBD1 covers 7 bases. The CDR3 runs to 13 residues. Trimming removed 5 bases from V and 5 bases from J; junction bases left unmatched: 5. The CDR3 protein is CASSRNRGTEAFF. CDR3 DNA sequence: TGTGCCAGCAGTCGAAACAGGGGAACTGAAGCTTTCTTT.

This rearrangement joins TRBV5-1 to TRBJ1-4; TRBD1 matches at 7 bases. The CDR3 consists of 14 residues. The junction had 4 bases not matched to a gene; V was cut back by 0 bases and J by 8 bases. CDR1 is SGHRS and CDR2 is YFSETQ in the germline V gene. CDR3 bases: TGCGCCAGCAGCTTGGAGGGGGCAGGGGAAAAACTGTTTTTT. Amino acids: CASSLEGAGEKLFF.

The chain couples TRBV11-3 to TRBJ2-1; 8 positions agree with TRBD1. The V segment lost 3 bases and the J segment 6 bases; nucleotides outside the gene matches: 13. Per germline, CDR1 SGHNT and CDR2 YENEEA. The CDR3 is 17 residues long. CDR3 nucleotides: TGTGCCAGCAGCTTTTTATCATCTGGACAGGGCGGCAATGAGCAGTTCTTC. As protein: CASSFLSSGQGGNEQFF. The variable domain in full, completed from reference TRBV11-3 and TRBJ2-1, reads EAGVVQSPRYKIIEKKQPVAFWCNPISGHNTLYWYLQNLGQGPELLIRYENEEAVDDSQLPKDRFSAERLKGVDSTLKIQPAELGDSAVYLCASSFLSSGQGGNEQFFGPGTRLTVL.

The CDR3 DNA is TGCGCCAGCAGTGAGTCGCGGACAGGGGGAAAAGAGACCCAGTACTTC. It is translated as CASSESRTGGKETQYF. The chain joins TRBV10-2 to TRBJ2-5; TRBD1 matches at 10 bases. Germline lookup yields CDR1 WSHSY and CDR2 SAAADI. J was trimmed by 3 bases and V by 0 bases; bases with no gene match: 4. The CDR3 is 16 amino acids.

The V call is TRBV29-1, the J call TRBJ2-1; 12 bases align to TRBD2. V gave up 5 bases and J gave up 7 bases; unmatched junction bases: 9. From germline, CDR1 is SQVTM and CDR2 ANQGSEA. The CDR3 spans 15 residues. CDR3 DNA sequence: TGCAGCGTTCGGACTAGCGGGGCCACTTGGAATGAGCAGTTCTTC. It yields the protein CSVRTSGATWNEQFF.

The chain recombines TRBV27 with TRBJ2-2; 8 nucleotides match TRBD2. After removal of 3 bases from V and 1 base from J, the junction contained 4 bases not matched to a gene. CDR3 size: 16 residues. Germline V lookup: CDR1 MNHEY, CDR2 SMNVEV (reference sequence). CDR3 nucleotide sequence: TGTGCCAGCAGTTTCCGGGCGGGGGGGAACACCGGGGAGCTGTTTTTT. Translation: CASSFRAGGNTGELFF.

V usage is TRBV4-1 and J usage is TRBJ2-5; TRBD1 matches 11 bases. CDR3 length: 16 amino acids. Germline V lookup: CDR1 MGHRA, CDR2 YSYEKL. V was pared by 1 base and J by 5 bases, with 6 bases of the junction left unmatched. CDR3 nucleotide sequence: TGCGCCAGCAGCCAAGGGACAGGGGGCTCAACGGAGACCCAGTACTTC. Its protein product is CASSQGTGGSTETQYF.

The gene calls are TRBV28 and TRBJ2-5, with no clear D. Deletions cut 3 bases from V and 4 bases from J, with 3 bases between. Germline loops: CDR1 MDHEN, CDR2 SYDVKM. The CDR3 extends over 11 amino acids. As DNA, the CDR3 is TGTGCCAGCAGTTTGAGAGAGACCCAGTACTTC. Translation gives CASSLRETQYF. Using reference TRBV28 and TRBJ2-5 for the parts outside the CDR3, the full variable domain is DVKVTQSSRYLVKRTGEKVFLECVQDMDHENMFWYRQDPGLGLRLIYFSYDVKMKEKGDIPEGYSVSREKKERFSLILESASTNQTSMYLCASSLRETQYFGPGTRLLVL.

In this sample, this clone turned up once. The CDR3 sequence: CASSGTVIETQYF. The DNA of the CDR3 is TGTGCCAGCTCCGGGACAGTGATCGAGACCCAGTACTTC. The rearrangement links TRBV6-5 to TRBJ2-5; 7 bases fit TRBD1. V dropped 8 bases and J dropped 5; count of bases not matched to a gene: 8. The CDR3 is 13 amino acids. Per germline, CDR1 MNHEY and CDR2 SVGAGI.

This clone was counted only a few times. The chain joins TRBV19 to TRBJ2-3, with 12 bases identical to TRBD2. The V gene's germline CDR1 is LNHDA and CDR2 SQIVND (reference sequence). The junction had 12 bases not matched to a gene; V was cut back by 7 bases and J by 4 bases. The CDR3 loop spans 17 amino acids. The CDR3 sequence is CASNTPSGGAAADTQYF. The CDR3 coding sequence is TGTGCCAGTAATACGCCTAGCGGGGGGGCAGCCGCAGATACGCAGTATTTT.

This CDR3 reads CASDRGLTYEQYF. The CDR3, as DNA: TGTGCCTCGGACAGGGGCCTTACCTACGAGCAGTACTTC. The chain is built from TRBV30 and TRBJ2-7; 9 nucleotides agree with TRBD1. Germline V lookup: CDR1 GTSNPN, CDR2 SVGIG (reference sequence). Trimming took 7 bases from V and 2 from J; bases not matched to a gene: 6. The length of the CDR3 is 13 residues.

V is TRBV6-5 and J is TRBJ1-4; 7 bases are shared with TRBD1. The CDR3 has 13 amino acids. Germline CDR1 is MNHEY and CDR2 is SVGAGI. V lost 7 bases to trimming and J lost 5 bases; unmatched junction nucleotides: 4. In DNA form, the CDR3 reads TGTGCCAGCACCCGACAGGGAAATGAAAAACTGTTTTTT. Translated, it gives CASTRQGNEKLFF.

The chain couples TRBV10-3 to TRBJ2-5; D might be TRBD1 (6 bases). Germline CDR1 and CDR2: ENHRY and SYGVKD. Deletions cut 3 bases from V and 5 bases from J, with 16 bases between. There are 15 residues in the CDR3. DNA for the CDR3: TGTGCCATCAGTGAAGGACAGCGATTGGGGGAGACCCAGTACTTC. It is translated as CAISEGQRLGETQYF.

J is TRBJ2-1 and V is TRBV19; 8 bases are a match to TRBD1. The V and J ends lost 2 bases and 7 bases, in that order; junction bases with no gene match: 7. Germline V gene sequence: CDR1 LNHDA, CDR2 SQIVND (reference sequence). The CDR3 sequence is 15 residues long. Here the CDR3 DNA reads TGTGCCAGTAGTATAAGTACAGGGGGTCATAATGAGCAGTTCTTC. It codes for CASSISTGGHNEQFF.

V usage is TRBV5-1 and J usage is TRBJ1-2; 7 bases match TRBD1. This CDR3 is built from 13 residues. J gave up 3 bases and V 2 bases, and 1 base lay outside the gene matches. CDR1 SGHRS and CDR2 YFSETQ come from the germline V gene. For the CDR3, the DNA is TGCGCCAGCAGCTTTCAGGGGGACTATGGCTACACCTTC. This codes for CASSFQGDYGYTF.

The chain carries TRBV3-1 (or the pseudogene TRBV3-2) and TRBJ1-5; D might be TRBD1 (5 bases). The length of the CDR3 is 15 residues. CDR1 is LGHDT and CDR2 is YNNKEL in the germline V gene (reference sequence). Trimming cost V 3 bases and J 2 bases, with 11 bases left between them. CDR3 residues: CASSHSRVGNQPQHF. In nucleotides, the CDR3 is TGTGCCAGCAGCCATTCCAGGGTGGGCAATCAGCCCCAGCATTTT.

J is TRBJ2-7 and V is TRBV6-6, with a possible D match to TRBD1 (6 bases). This CDR3 region has 15 residues. Looked up from germline, CDR1 is MNHNY and CDR2 is SVGAGI (reference sequence). Trimming shortened V by 4 bases and J by 0 bases, and 13 bases separated the two germline ends. This chain's CDR3 is CASSFQDSFSYEQYF. CDR3 bases: TGTGCCAGCAGTTTCCAGGACAGCTTCTCCTACGAGCAGTACTTC.

This clone was counted only a few times. V usage is TRBV29-1 and J usage is TRBJ2-3, with 7 bases that match TRBD1. CDR3 length: 15 residues. Germline V CDR1 and CDR2: SQVTM, ANQGSEA. Trimming at V came to 6 bases and at J to 3 bases, leaving 12 bases not matched to a gene. The CDR3 region is CSVPGVGQTTDTQYF. DNA for the CDR3: TGCAGCGTCCCCGGGGTGGGACAGACGACAGATACGCAGTATTTT.

The gene calls are TRBV30 and TRBJ2-2, with TRBD2 identical over 12 bases. The V gene end was trimmed by 5 bases and the J gene end by 4 bases; junction bases not matched to a gene: 5. Germline CDR1 and CDR2: GTSNPN and SVGIG (reference sequence). The CDR3 spans 15 residues. The CDR3 region has the DNA TGTGCCTGGGCGGCGGGACTAGCGGGCACCGGGGAGCTGTTTTTT. Residues: CAWAAGLAGTGELFF.